This T cell receptor (beta chain) was observed in a study of blood T cell repertoires in COVID-19. Looking at the study overall: Material from acute and convalescent COVID-19 was sourced from the United States, Italy and Spain. Nucleic acid was either cDNA or gDNA, and it came from T cells, B-cell-depleted T cells, or PBMCs.

The method was immunoSEQ multiplex PCR; TCRdb's version includes in-frame clones alone and lacks a portion of them. The data hold 140,000 or so clones, with roughly 84% observed a single time. This CDR3 region has 15 residues. Germline CDR1 and CDR2: MNHEY and SMNVEV (reference sequence). V was pared by 5 bases and J by 7 bases, with 8 bases of the junction left unmatched. The J gene is TRBJ2-1, the V gene TRBV27; 10 nucleotides line up with TRBD1. Sequencing was performed on peripheral blood. This receptor was identified in a human donor in a cohort sampled during active COVID-19. CDR3 DNA: TGTGCCAGCAGTGATTGGGACAGGGGAAGGAATGAGCAGTTCTTC. Translated, it gives CASSDWDRGRNEQFF.